This T cell receptor (beta chain) was recorded in a study of CD8 T cells in ankylosing spondylitis. Notes on the study in general: Disease-linked clones had a CD8+ phenotype and relatively low frequency in peripheral blood. A TCR beta motif made of eight highly homologous variants seemed typical of ankylosing spondylitis blood. Earlier work had already found some motif variants in reactive arthritis synovial fluid and blood.

TCRdb reprocessed the 5' RACE reads via MiXCR and lists one record per CDR3 protein. Of about 540,000 distinct CDR3 sequences in the sample, 10% to 15% are singletons; the top ten hold 6.5% to 7%. The germline gives CDR1 DFQATT, CDR2 SNEGSKA (reference sequence). Trimming cost V 6 bases and J 12 bases, with 15 bases left between them. The CDR3 length is 11 residues. Concerning this clonotype itself: Its matching antigen is unknown.

This sequence joins TRBV20-1 and TRBJ2-1; tentatively, D is TRBD2 (6 bases). This receptor was taken from a male donor with ankylosing spondylitis. Sequenced sample: blood, either unsorted or a sorted T cell fraction (not recorded which). The DNA for the CDR3 is TGCAGTGCCAGTCTGAGGGACTCGCAGTTCTTC. This sequence encodes CSASLRDSQFF.